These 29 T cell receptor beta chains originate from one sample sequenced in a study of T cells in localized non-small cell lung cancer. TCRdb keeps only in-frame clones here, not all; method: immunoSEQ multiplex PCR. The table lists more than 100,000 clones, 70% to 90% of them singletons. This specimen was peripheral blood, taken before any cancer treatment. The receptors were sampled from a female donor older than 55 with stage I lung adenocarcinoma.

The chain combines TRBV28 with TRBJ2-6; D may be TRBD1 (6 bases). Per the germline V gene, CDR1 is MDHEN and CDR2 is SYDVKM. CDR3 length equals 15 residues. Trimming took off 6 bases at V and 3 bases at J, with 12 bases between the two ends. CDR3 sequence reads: CASSLQGFGANVLTF. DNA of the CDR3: TGTGCCAGCAGCCTACAGGGATTTGGGGCCAACGTCCTGACTTTC.

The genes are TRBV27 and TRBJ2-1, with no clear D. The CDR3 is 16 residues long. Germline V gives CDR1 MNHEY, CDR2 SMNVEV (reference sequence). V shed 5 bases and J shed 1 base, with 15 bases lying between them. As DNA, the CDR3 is TGTGCCAGCAGTCTTGCTTTAGATCGATCCTACAATGAGCAGTTCTTC. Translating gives CASSLALDRSYNEQFF.

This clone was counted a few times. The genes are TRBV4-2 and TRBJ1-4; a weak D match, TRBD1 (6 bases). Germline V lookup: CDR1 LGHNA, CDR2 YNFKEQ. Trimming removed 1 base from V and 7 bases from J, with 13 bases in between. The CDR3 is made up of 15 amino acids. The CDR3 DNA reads TGTGCCAGCAGCCAAGTTTCAACAGGGTTTGAAAAACTGTTTTTT. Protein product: CASSQVSTGFEKLFF.

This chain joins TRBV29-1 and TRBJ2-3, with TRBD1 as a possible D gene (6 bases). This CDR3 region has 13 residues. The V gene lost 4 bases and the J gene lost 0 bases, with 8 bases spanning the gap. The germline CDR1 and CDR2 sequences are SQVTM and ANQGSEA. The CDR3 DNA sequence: TGCAGCGTTGGGGACAAGAGCACAGATACGCAGTATTTT. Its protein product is CSVGDKSTDTQYF.

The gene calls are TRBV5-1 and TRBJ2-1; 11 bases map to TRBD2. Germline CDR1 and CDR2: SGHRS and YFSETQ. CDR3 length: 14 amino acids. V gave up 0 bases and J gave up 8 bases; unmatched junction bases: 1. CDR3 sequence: CASSLGLAGYEQFF. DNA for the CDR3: TGCGCCAGCAGCTTGGGACTAGCGGGATATGAGCAGTTCTTC.

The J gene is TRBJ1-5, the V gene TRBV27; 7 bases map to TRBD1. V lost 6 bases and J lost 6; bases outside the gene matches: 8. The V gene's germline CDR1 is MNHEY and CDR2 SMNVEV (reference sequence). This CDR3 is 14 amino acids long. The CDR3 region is CASSPEGAFQPQHF. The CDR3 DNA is TGTGCCAGCAGCCCGGAGGGGGCTTTTCAGCCCCAGCATTTT.

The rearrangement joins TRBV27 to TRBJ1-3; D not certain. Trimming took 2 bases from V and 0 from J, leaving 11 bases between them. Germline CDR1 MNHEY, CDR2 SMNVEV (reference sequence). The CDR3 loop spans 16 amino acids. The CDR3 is CASSLISPRSGNTIYF. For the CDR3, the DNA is TGTGCCAGCAGTTTAATCTCACCGCGCTCTGGAAACACCATATATTTT.

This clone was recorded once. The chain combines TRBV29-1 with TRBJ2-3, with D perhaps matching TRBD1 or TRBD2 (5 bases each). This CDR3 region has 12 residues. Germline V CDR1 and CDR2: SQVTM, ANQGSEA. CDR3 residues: CRPRGVTDTQYF. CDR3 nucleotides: TGCAGACCCAGAGGGGTAACCGATACGCAGTATTTT.

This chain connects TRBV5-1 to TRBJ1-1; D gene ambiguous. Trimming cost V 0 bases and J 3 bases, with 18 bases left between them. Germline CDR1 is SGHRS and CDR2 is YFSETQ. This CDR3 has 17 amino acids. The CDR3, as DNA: TGCGCCAGCAGCTTGGGGCCTCCTAGGCTGCGGTACACTGAAGCTTTCTTT. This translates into CASSLGPPRLRYTEAFF. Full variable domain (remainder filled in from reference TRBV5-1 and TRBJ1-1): KAGVTQTPRYLIKTRGQQVTLSCSPISGHRSVSWYQQTPGQGLQFLFEYFSETQRNKGNFPGRFSGRQFSNSRSEMNVSTLELGDSALYLCASSLGPPRLRYTEAFFGQGTRLTVV.

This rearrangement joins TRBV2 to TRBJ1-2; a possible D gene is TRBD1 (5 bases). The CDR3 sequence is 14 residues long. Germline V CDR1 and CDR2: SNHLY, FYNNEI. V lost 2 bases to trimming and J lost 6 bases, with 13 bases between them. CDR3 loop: CASSETGGRDGYTF. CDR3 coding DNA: TGTGCCAGCAGTGAAACCGGGGGGAGGGATGGCTACACCTTC.

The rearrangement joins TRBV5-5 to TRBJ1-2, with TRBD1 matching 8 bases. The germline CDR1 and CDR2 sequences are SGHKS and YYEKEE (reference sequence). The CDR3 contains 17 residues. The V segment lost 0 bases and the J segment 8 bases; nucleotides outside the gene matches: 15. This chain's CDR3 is CASSLDVARQGAGGYTF. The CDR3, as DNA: TGTGCCAGCAGCTTGGACGTAGCACGGCAGGGGGCGGGCGGCTACACCTTC. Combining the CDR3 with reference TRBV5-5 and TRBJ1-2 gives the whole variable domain DAGVTQSPTHLIKTRGQQVTLRCSPISGHKSVSWYQQVLGQGPQFIFQYYEKEERGRGNFPDRFSARQFPNYSSELNVNALLLGDSALYLCASSLDVARQGAGGYTFGSGTRLTVV.

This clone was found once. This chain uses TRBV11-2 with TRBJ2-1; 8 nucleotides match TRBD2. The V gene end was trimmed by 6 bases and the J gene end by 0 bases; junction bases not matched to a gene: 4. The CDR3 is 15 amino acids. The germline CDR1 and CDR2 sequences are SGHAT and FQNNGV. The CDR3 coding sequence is TGTGCCAGCAGATATAGCGGGAACTCCTACAATGAGCAGTTCTTC. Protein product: CASRYSGNSYNEQFF.

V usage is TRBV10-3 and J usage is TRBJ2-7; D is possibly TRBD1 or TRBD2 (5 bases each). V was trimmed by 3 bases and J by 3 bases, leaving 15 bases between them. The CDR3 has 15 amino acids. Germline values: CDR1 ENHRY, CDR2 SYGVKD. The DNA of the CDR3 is TGTGCCATCAGTGACTCCAGGGAGACCTACTACGAGCAGTACTTC. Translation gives CAISDSRETYYEQYF.

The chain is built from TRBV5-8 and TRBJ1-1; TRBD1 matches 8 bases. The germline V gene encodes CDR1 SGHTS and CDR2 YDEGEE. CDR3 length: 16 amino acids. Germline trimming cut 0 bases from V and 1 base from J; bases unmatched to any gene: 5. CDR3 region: CASSLDRDRRNTEAFF. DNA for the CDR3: TGTGCCAGCAGCTTGGACCGGGACAGGAGGAACACTGAAGCTTTCTTT.

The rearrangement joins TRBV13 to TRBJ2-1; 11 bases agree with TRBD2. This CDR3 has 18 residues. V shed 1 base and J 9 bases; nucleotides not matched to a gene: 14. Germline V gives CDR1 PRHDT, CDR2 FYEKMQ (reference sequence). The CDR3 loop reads CASSLALAGGPWSGEQFF. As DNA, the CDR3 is TGTGCCAGCAGCTTAGCCTTAGCGGGAGGGCCGTGGAGTGGTGAGCAGTTCTTC.

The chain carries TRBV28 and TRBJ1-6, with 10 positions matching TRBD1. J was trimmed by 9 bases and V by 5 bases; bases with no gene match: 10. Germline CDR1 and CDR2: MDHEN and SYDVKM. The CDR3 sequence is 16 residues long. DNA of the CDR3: TGTGCCAGCAGTCCACCCTACGACAGGGGGCTTTCACCCCTCCACTTT. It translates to CASSPPYDRGLSPLHF.

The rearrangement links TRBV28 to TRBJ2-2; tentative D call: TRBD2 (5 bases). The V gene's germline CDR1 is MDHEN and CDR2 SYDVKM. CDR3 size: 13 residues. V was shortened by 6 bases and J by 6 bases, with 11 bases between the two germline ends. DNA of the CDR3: TGTGCCAGCAGCCGGGATTCGGCCGGGGAGCTGTTTTTT. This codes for CASSRDSAGELFF.

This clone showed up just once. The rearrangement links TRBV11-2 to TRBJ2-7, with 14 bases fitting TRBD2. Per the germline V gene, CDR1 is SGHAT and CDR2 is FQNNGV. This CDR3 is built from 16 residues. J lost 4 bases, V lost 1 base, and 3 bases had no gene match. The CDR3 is CASSLAGLAGVYEQYF. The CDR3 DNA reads TGTGCCAGCAGCTTAGCGGGACTAGCGGGAGTATACGAGCAGTACTTC.

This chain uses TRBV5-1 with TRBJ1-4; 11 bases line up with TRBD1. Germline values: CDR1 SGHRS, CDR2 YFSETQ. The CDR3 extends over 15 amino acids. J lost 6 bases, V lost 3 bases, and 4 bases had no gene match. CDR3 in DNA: TGCGCCAGCAGCTGGCGGACAGGGGGCGATGAAAAACTGTTTTTT. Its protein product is CASSWRTGGDEKLFF.

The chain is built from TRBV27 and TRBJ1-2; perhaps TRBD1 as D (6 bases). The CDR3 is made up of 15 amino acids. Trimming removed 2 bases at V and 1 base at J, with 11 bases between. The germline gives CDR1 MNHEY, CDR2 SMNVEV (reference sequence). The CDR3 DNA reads TGTGCCAGCAGTTTAACGGGCAGGGGTAACTATGGCTACACCTTC. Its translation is CASSLTGRGNYGYTF.

The CDR3 sequence is CASSPRQGRLNTEAFF. The CDR3 nucleotides read TGTGCCAGCAGCCCGAGACAGGGTCGGTTGAACACTGAAGCTTTCTTT. V gene TRBV7-9 combines with J gene TRBJ1-1; 7 bases are a match to TRBD1. V trimming: 5 bases; J trimming: 0 bases; junction bases outside the gene matches: 9. The length of the CDR3 is 16 residues. In germline, CDR1 is SEHNR, CDR2 FQNEAQ (reference sequence).

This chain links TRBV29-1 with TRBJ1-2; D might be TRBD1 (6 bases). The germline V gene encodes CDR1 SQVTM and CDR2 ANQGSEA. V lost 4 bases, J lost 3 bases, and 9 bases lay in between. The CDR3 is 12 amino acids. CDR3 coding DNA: TGCAGCGTTGTCGGGGGCGACTATGGCTACACCTTC. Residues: CSVVGGDYGYTF.

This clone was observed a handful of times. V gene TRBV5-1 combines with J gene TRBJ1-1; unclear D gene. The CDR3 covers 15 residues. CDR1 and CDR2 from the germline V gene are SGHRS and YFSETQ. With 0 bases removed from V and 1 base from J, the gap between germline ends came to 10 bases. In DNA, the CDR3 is TGCGCCAGCAGCTTGGCCGCTGGTGGGAACACTGAAGCTTTCTTT. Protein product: CASSLAAGGNTEAFF.

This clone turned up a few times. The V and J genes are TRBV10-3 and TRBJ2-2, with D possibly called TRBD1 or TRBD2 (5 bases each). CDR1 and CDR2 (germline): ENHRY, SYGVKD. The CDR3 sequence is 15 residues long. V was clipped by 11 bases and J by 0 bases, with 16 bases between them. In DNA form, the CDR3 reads TGTGCCTTACGGGACGGGATAACGAACACCGGGGAGCTGTTTTTT. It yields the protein CALRDGITNTGELFF.

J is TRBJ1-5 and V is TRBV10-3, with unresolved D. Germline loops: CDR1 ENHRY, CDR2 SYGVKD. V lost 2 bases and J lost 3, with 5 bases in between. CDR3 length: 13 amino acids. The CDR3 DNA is TGTGCCATCAGTGAGGACCTCAATCAGCCCCAGCATTTT. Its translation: CAISEDLNQPQHF.

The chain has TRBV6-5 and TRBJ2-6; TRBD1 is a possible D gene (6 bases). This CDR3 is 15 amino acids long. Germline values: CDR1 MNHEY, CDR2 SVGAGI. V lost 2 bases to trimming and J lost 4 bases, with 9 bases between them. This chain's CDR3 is CASSYQGSGANVLTF. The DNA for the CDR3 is TGTGCCAGCAGTTACCAGGGGTCGGGGGCCAACGTCCTGACTTTC.

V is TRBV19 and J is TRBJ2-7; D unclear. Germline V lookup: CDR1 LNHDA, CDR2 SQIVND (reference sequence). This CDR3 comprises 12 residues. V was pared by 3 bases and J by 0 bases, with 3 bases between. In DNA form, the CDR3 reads TGTGCCAGTAGTATGGGCTCCTACGAGCAGTACTTC. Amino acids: CASSMGSYEQYF.

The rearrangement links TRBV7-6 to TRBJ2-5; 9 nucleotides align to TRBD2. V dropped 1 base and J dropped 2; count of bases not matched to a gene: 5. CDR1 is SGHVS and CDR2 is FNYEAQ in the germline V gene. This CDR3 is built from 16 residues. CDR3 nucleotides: TGTGCCAGCAGCTTAGGTTCTAGCGGGACACAAGAGACCCAGTACTTC. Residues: CASSLGSSGTQETQYF.

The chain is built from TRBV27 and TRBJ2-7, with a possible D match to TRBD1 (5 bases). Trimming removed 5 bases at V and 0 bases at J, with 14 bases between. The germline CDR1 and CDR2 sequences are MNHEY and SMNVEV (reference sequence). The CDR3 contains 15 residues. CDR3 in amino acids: CASSPFQGGSYEQYF. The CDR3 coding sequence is TGTGCCAGCAGTCCATTTCAGGGTGGCTCCTACGAGCAGTACTTC.